The 21 T cell receptor beta chains below come from one sample, sequenced in a study of CD8 T cells in Susac syndrome. Random hexamers were used to reverse transcribe about 0.5 to 1 ug of RNA. TCRdb independently ran MiXCR on the immunoSEQ multiplex PCR reads; one entry per CDR3 protein. The sample shows approximately 190,000 distinct CDR3 sequences, approximately 94% of them seen only once. Sequencing was performed on CD4+ T cells from PBMCs. The receptors here all came from a human donor with Susac syndrome.

This clonotype was counted once. The chain uses TRBV7-2 and TRBJ2-7; no reliable D call. The CDR3 is 15 residues long. The germline V gene encodes CDR1 SGHTA and CDR2 FQGNSA. The V gene lost 2 bases and the J gene lost 3 bases, with 14 bases spanning the gap. The CDR3 DNA follows: TGTGCCAGCAGCTTAAATCCGGGCGCATACTACGAGCAGTACTTC. Its protein is CASSLNPGAYYEQYF.

The genes are TRBV5-4 and TRBJ1-2; D is perhaps TRBD1 (6 bases). CDR3 length: 19 residues. V lost 3 bases and J lost 0, with 24 bases in between. CDR1 is SGHNT and CDR2 is YYREEE in the germline V gene (reference sequence). In DNA form, the CDR3 reads TGTGCCAGCAGCTCCTACCGACTCACACACGAGGGGGCTAACTATGGCTACACCTTC. Residues: CASSSYRLTHEGANYGYTF.

The chain carries TRBV6-5 and TRBJ2-3; D not certain. The V and J ends lost 5 bases and 2 bases respectively, with 8 bases between them. Looked up from germline, CDR1 is MNHEY and CDR2 is SVGAGI. This CDR3 is 13 amino acids long. CDR3 loop: CASSPDATDTQYF. As DNA, the CDR3 is TGTGCCAGCAGTCCGGATGCCACAGATACGCAGTATTTT.

The rearrangement joins TRBV4-3 to TRBJ2-1; tentative D call: TRBD1 (5 bases). Trimming pared 1 base from V and 10 bases from J, leaving 20 bases between. Germline-derived CDR1 and CDR2 are LGHNA and YSLEER. The CDR3 is made up of 16 amino acids. CDR3 DNA: TGCGCCAGCAGCCAAGGGGGCGGATACGCACAACGGGAGCAGTTCTTC. Translation: CASSQGGGYAQREQFF.

Concerning this clonotype: A read error may produce the germline difference seen at one junction end. This sequence joins TRBV29-1 and TRBJ2-7; 11 nucleotides align to TRBD2. Germline V CDR1 and CDR2: SQVTM, ANQGSEA. This CDR3 spans 15 amino acids. CDR3 in DNA: TGCAACGTTCCCCGAGGCGGACTAGCGGGCTACGAGCAGTACTTC. It codes for CNVPRGGLAGYEQYF.

The gene calls are TRBV6-5 and TRBJ2-7, with D uncertain. The germline CDR1 and CDR2 sequences are MNHEY and SVGAGI. Trimming stripped 0 bases from V and 3 bases from J, with 9 bases between. The CDR3 has 14 residues. CDR3 nucleotides: TGTGCCAGCAGTTACTCCGAACAGATCTACGAGCAGTACTTC. Translation gives CASSYSEQIYEQYF.

This chain connects TRBV7-9 to TRBJ1-1; 8 bases are a match to TRBD1. Unmatched junction bases numbered 4, after V lost 4 bases and J lost 0 bases. Looked up from germline, CDR1 is SEHNR and CDR2 is FQNEAQ (reference sequence). The CDR3 is 15 residues long. CDR3 sequence (DNA): TGTGCCAGCAGCTATCGGGGACAGGTGAACACTGAAGCTTTCTTT. Protein product: CASSYRGQVNTEAFF.

The V gene is TRBV12-3 or TRBV12-4, the J gene TRBJ2-2; D is perhaps TRBD2 (5 bases). V lost 8 bases, J lost 7 bases, and 14 bases lay in between. This CDR3 spans 13 amino acids. The CDR3 nucleotides read TGTGCCAGCTCCGACTATGCCGGCGGGGAGCTGTTTTTT. As protein: CASSDYAGGELFF.

The rearrangement joins TRBV6-6 to TRBJ2-1; D is unclear. This CDR3 comprises 13 residues. The V and J ends lost 2 bases and 2 bases respectively, with 4 bases between them. The V gene's germline CDR1 is MNHNY and CDR2 SVGAGI (reference sequence). CDR3 sequence (DNA): TGTGCCAGCAGTTACCCGACCTACAATGAGCAGTTCTTC. Translating gives CASSYPTYNEQFF.

The chain carries TRBV7-2 and TRBJ2-5; D possibly corresponds to TRBD2 (6 bases). The CDR3 consists of 16 residues. CDR1 and CDR2 from the germline V gene are SGHTA and FQGNSA. The V end was cut by 1 base, the J end by 1 base, with 13 bases between. CDR3 in DNA: TGTGCCAGCAGCTTAGGTTTTGCGGGGAGCCAAGAGACCCAGTACTTC. This codes for CASSLGFAGSQETQYF.

This chain connects TRBV20-1 to TRBJ1-4, with D tentatively TRBD1 (5 bases). The CDR3 loop spans 13 amino acids. CDR1 is DFQATT and CDR2 is SNEGSKA in the germline V gene (reference sequence). Trimming stripped 4 bases from V and 5 bases from J, with 11 bases between. CDR3 bases: TGCAGTGCTAAATTGGGGGGAAATGAAAAACTGTTTTTT. Its protein product is CSAKLGGNEKLFF.

V usage is TRBV29-1 and J usage is TRBJ1-1; D is unresolved. Germline CDR1 SQVTM, CDR2 ANQGSEA. V was cut by 4 bases and J by 3 bases, with 12 bases left in between. The CDR3 has 13 amino acids. CDR3 in amino acids: CSVVPGSYTEAFF. The CDR3, as DNA: TGCAGCGTTGTACCAGGTTCGTACACTGAAGCTTTCTTT.

This chain uses TRBV29-1 with TRBJ1-3; TRBD1 is a possible D gene (5 bases). Trimming shortened V by 6 bases and J by 0 bases, and 15 bases separated the two germline ends. Germline CDR1 reads SQVTM; CDR2 reads ANQGSEA. The CDR3 consists of 15 residues. The CDR3 bases are TGCAGCGTAGATACGGGACCGACCTCTGGAAACACCATATATTTT. This codes for CSVDTGPTSGNTIYF.

The J gene is TRBJ2-1, the V gene TRBV30; 11 nucleotides match TRBD2. Germline V gives CDR1 GTSNPN, CDR2 SVGIG (reference sequence). V was pared by 3 bases and J by 1 base, with 8 bases of the junction left unmatched. The CDR3 spans 17 residues. CDR3 region: CAWRGGGLAGSYNEQFF. CDR3 in DNA: TGTGCCTGGAGGGGGGGTGGACTAGCGGGTTCCTACAATGAGCAGTTCTTC.

This chain joins TRBV24-1 and TRBJ2-1, with D tentatively TRBD2 (6 bases). Germline loops: CDR1 KGHDR, CDR2 SFDVKD. The CDR3 runs 15 residues. Trimming took 8 bases from V and 0 from J, leaving 13 bases between them. The CDR3 loop is CATIGGKSSYNEQFF. The CDR3 region has the DNA TGTGCCACCATCGGCGGGAAGTCCTCCTACAATGAGCAGTTCTTC.

The chain couples TRBV20-1 to TRBJ1-2; 8 bases match TRBD1. Trimming took 2 bases from V and 3 from J; bases not matched to a gene: 11. Germline lookup yields CDR1 DFQATT and CDR2 SNEGSKA (reference sequence). CDR3 size: 16 residues. The CDR3 nucleotides read TGCAGTGCTAGAAGTGCGGAGATACAGGGGGACTATGGCTACACCTTC. This encodes CSARSAEIQGDYGYTF.

This chain connects TRBV3-1 to TRBJ2-7; possibly TRBD1 for D (6 bases). Trimming removed 8 bases from V and 7 bases from J, with 18 bases in between. CDR1 is LGHDT and CDR2 is YNNKEL in the germline V gene (reference sequence). The CDR3 is 13 amino acids. Here the CDR3 reads CASLGTPTGEQYF. DNA of the CDR3: TGTGCCAGCCTGGGGACACCAACGGGGGAGCAGTACTTC.

The J gene is TRBJ2-2, the V gene TRBV10-3, with TRBD2 matching 9 bases. Unmatched junction bases numbered 10, after V lost 10 bases and J lost 1 base. This CDR3 has 16 residues. In germline, CDR1 is ENHRY, CDR2 SYGVKD. CDR3 coding DNA: TGTGCCAGCCTGGGGAGCGGGGGGAAGAACACCGGGGAGCTGTTTTTT. Its protein product is CASLGSGGKNTGELFF.

This clonotype has more than one count but fewer than ten. The gene calls are TRBV6-6 and TRBJ2-5; no clear D gene. Germline V CDR1 and CDR2: MNHNY, SVGAGI (reference sequence). Trimming cost V 3 bases and J 5 bases, with 4 bases left between them. The CDR3 length is 11 residues. The CDR3 DNA reads as TGTGCCAGCAGTTATCGCGAGACCCAGTACTTC. Protein: CASSYRETQYF.

V and J are TRBV14 and TRBJ1-6; 8 bases map to TRBD1. V trimming: 8 bases; J trimming: 7 bases; junction bases outside the gene matches: 7. Germline CDR1 SGHDN, CDR2 FVKESK. The CDR3 extends over 14 amino acids. The CDR3 reads CASARTGPNSPLHF. The CDR3 DNA is TGTGCCAGCGCTCGGACAGGGCCAAATTCACCCCTCCACTTT.

The gene calls are TRBV7-2 and TRBJ1-6; D remains unclear. The length of the CDR3 is 13 residues. With 8 bases removed from V and 10 bases from J, the gap between germline ends came to 15 bases. Germline V gives CDR1 SGHTA, CDR2 FQGNSA. The CDR3: CASRLNSGSPLHF. CDR3 bases: TGTGCCAGCCGACTTAATTCCGGGTCACCCCTCCACTTT.